One and the same sample provided the 25 T cell receptor beta chains below, sequenced in a study of T-cell reconstitution after alpha-beta-depleted transplantation in children. Preparation of the TCRbeta library used unique molecular identifiers. TCRdb re-derived calls from the PCR reads in MiXCR, one entry per CDR3 protein. Found here are 200,000 to 250,000 distinct CDR3 sequences, roughly 11% of them singletons; the top ten hold roughly 30%. The material was PBMCs, obtained before TCRalphabeta/CD19-depleted stem cell transplant. These receptors were collected from a child in the first two years of life with acute myeloid leukemia, due to receive a stem cell transplant.

This clonotype was seen repeatedly, ten times or more. V usage is TRBV7-2 and J usage is TRBJ2-7, with 9 bases identical to TRBD2. CDR3 length equals 15 residues. The V segment lost 3 bases and the J segment 0 bases; nucleotides outside the gene matches: 3. CDR1 is SGHTA and CDR2 is FQGNSA in the germline V gene. CDR3 sequence reads: CASSLASGASYEQYF. The CDR3 DNA sequence: TGTGCCAGCAGCTTGGCTAGCGGGGCCTCCTACGAGCAGTACTTC.

The rearrangement joins TRBV14 to TRBJ2-7, with TRBD2 matching over 9 bases. Germline CDR1 reads SGHDN; CDR2 reads FVKESK. Trimming at V came to 4 bases and at J to 2 bases, leaving 6 bases not matched to a gene. This CDR3 contains 15 residues. The CDR3 spells CASSPMTSGPYEQYF. The CDR3 bases are TGTGCCAGCAGCCCGATGACTAGCGGCCCCTACGAGCAGTACTTC. The whole variable domain, filled in from reference TRBV14 and TRBJ2-7, reads EAGVTQFPSHSVIEKGQTVTLRCDPISGHDNLYWYRRVMGKEIKFLLHFVKESKQDESGMPNNRFLAERTGGTYSTLKVQPAELEDSGVYFCASSPMTSGPYEQYFGPGTRLTVT.

This clonotype occurred a few times. The chain links TRBV3-1 to TRBJ1-1; D unresolved. V was cut by 4 bases and J by 2 bases, with 14 bases left in between. The length of the CDR3 is 15 residues. Germline CDR1 reads LGHDT; CDR2 reads YNNKEL (reference sequence). The CDR3 sequence: CASSPLSGLNTEAFF. The DNA of the CDR3 is TGTGCCAGCAGCCCCCTCTCGGGCCTCAACACTGAAGCTTTCTTT.

Many counts were recorded for this clonotype. This chain links TRBV5-1 with TRBJ1-2; no clear D. There are 13 residues in the CDR3. V was clipped by 4 bases and J by 6 bases, with 13 bases between them. Germline CDR1 reads SGHRS; CDR2 reads YFSETQ. Written as DNA, the CDR3 is TGCGCCAGCAGCGAAGACAAGCCGGATGGCTACACCTTC. As protein: CASSEDKPDGYTF.

This clonotype was counted many times. In DNA, the CDR3 is TGCGCCAGCAGCCCGACAGGGGCGGATCAGCCCCAGCATTTT. Translated, it gives CASSPTGADQPQHF. V usage is TRBV5-1 and J usage is TRBJ1-5; 8 nucleotides line up with TRBD1. The CDR3 covers 14 residues. Trimming at V came to 4 bases and at J to 5 bases, leaving 5 bases not matched to a gene. Germline lookup yields CDR1 SGHRS and CDR2 YFSETQ.

This clonotype was seen at least ten times. The chain recombines TRBV12-3 or TRBV12-4 with TRBJ2-2, with 7 bases lining up with TRBD2. V lost 3 bases to trimming and J lost 4 bases; unmatched junction nucleotides: 5. The CDR3 runs 15 residues. The CDR3 DNA reads TGTGCCAGCAGTTTCGGCGGGAGAGTCACCGGGGAGCTGTTTTTT. It is translated as CASSFGGRVTGELFF.

With regard to this clonotype: The junction differs from germline at one of its ends, possibly a read error. This rearrangement joins TRBV6-2 or TRBV6-3 to TRBJ2-3; no clear D. The CDR3 contains 11 residues. Per the germline V gene, CDR1 is MNHEY and CDR2 is SVGEGT. CDR3 bases: TGTGCCGGCAGTTCGTCTGATACGCAGTATTTT. Amino acids: CAGSSSDTQYF.

Only a few counts were recorded for this clonotype. The V and J genes are TRBV15 and TRBJ1-4; D uncertain. Germline V gives CDR1 LNHNV, CDR2 YYDKDF (reference sequence). This CDR3 spans 12 amino acids. The V and J ends lost 0 bases and 6 bases respectively, with 2 bases between them. The CDR3 DNA reads as TGTGCCACCAGCAGAGATCATGAAAAACTGTTTTTT. The encoded protein is CATSRDHEKLFF. The entire variable domain, with the rest obtained from reference TRBV15 and TRBJ1-4, is as follows: DAMVIQNPRYQVTQFGKPVTLSCSQTLNHNVMYWYQQKSSQAPKLLFHYYDKDFNNEADTPDNFQSRRPNTSFCFLDIRSPGLGDTAMYLCATSRDHEKLFFGSGTQLSVL.

This clonotype was seen ten or more times. V gene TRBV18 combines with J gene TRBJ2-3; no firm D call. Per the germline V gene, CDR1 is KGHSH and CDR2 is LQKENI. The germline V and J ends were trimmed by 6 bases and 1 base, with 14 bases remaining between them. The CDR3 totals 15 residues. The CDR3 reads CASSPPRTGTDTQYF. DNA for the CDR3: TGTGCCAGCTCCCCGCCGCGGACCGGCACAGATACGCAGTATTTT.

At least ten counts were recorded for this clonotype. The chain links TRBV28 to TRBJ2-1; D is tentatively TRBD1 or TRBD2 (5 bases each). The V gene lost 5 bases and the J gene lost 2 bases, with 16 bases spanning the gap. Germline values: CDR1 MDHEN, CDR2 SYDVKM. The CDR3 spans 16 residues. This chain's CDR3 is CASSALGREPYNEQFF. CDR3 coding DNA: TGTGCCAGCAGTGCCTTGGGACGGGAACCCTACAATGAGCAGTTCTTC. Combining the CDR3 with reference TRBV28 and TRBJ2-1 gives the whole variable domain DVKVTQSSRYLVKRTGEKVFLECVQDMDHENMFWYRQDPGLGLRLIYFSYDVKMKEKGDIPEGYSVSREKKERFSLILESASTNQTSMYLCASSALGREPYNEQFFGPGTRLTVL.

This clonotype was found many times. V usage is TRBV12-3 or TRBV12-4 and J usage is TRBJ1-5; tentatively, D is TRBD1 (5 bases). V was cut by 3 bases and J by 6 bases, with 9 bases left in between. The CDR3 consists of 13 residues. The CDR3 is CASSLGETQPQHF. In DNA, the CDR3 is TGTGCCAGCAGTTTGGGGGAGACTCAGCCCCAGCATTTT.

This clonotype has a count of ten or more. This rearrangement joins TRBV11-2 to TRBJ1-2, with TRBD1 matching 8 bases. Trimming removed 5 bases from V and 4 bases from J; junction bases left unmatched: 12. The CDR3 extends over 16 amino acids. Germline CDR1 SGHAT, CDR2 FQNNGV. The CDR3 region is CASSPSHRGSGYGYTF. CDR3 bases: TGTGCCAGCAGCCCCTCCCACAGGGGGTCGGGCTATGGCTACACCTTC.

In its sample, this clonotype was seen many times. The chain employs TRBV6-1 and TRBJ2-7; 7 nucleotides align to TRBD1. This CDR3 comprises 12 residues. CDR1 is MNHNS, CDR2 SASEGT, per germline. Unmatched junction bases numbered 0, after V lost 3 bases and J lost 4 bases. CDR3 region: CASSETGYEQYF. The CDR3 DNA is TGTGCCAGCAGTGAGACAGGGTACGAGCAGTACTTC.

The table lists this clonotype with many counts. The chain carries TRBV20-1 and TRBJ2-7; 8 nucleotides align to TRBD1. The CDR3 is 13 amino acids. With 3 bases clipped from V and 1 base from J, the junction kept 2 bases outside the gene matches. Per germline, CDR1 DFQATT and CDR2 SNEGSKA (reference sequence). The CDR3 DNA follows: TGCAGTGCTAGTCAGGGGGCGTCCTACGAGCAGTACTTC. Its translation is CSASQGASYEQYF.

A few counts support this clonotype. The V call is TRBV14, the J call TRBJ2-7; D call uncertain. V was shortened by 2 bases and J by 5 bases, with 13 bases between the two germline ends. Per the germline V gene, CDR1 is SGHDN and CDR2 is FVKESK. The CDR3 is 14 residues long. Written as DNA, the CDR3 is TGTGCCAGCAGCCAACAGATGGTACCTAACGAGCAGTACTTC. Its protein is CASSQQMVPNEQYF. The entire variable domain, with the rest obtained from reference TRBV14 and TRBJ2-7, is as follows: EAGVTQFPSHSVIEKGQTVTLRCDPISGHDNLYWYRRVMGKEIKFLLHFVKESKQDESGMPNNRFLAERTGGTYSTLKVQPAELEDSGVYFCASSQQMVPNEQYFGPGTRLTVT.

Concerning this clonotype: Compared with germline, one end of the junction differs, possibly owing to a read error. The rearrangement joins TRBV2 to TRBJ2-1, with D perhaps TRBD2 (5 bases). The germline V gene encodes CDR1 SNHLY and CDR2 FYNNEI. The CDR3 contains 15 residues. CDR3 protein: CTSCPGLDLGNEQFF. DNA for the CDR3: TGTACCAGCTGTCCCGGACTCGACCTGGGCAATGAGCAGTTCTTC.

The chain recombines TRBV20-1 with TRBJ1-6; D is uncertain. V lost 0 bases, J lost 11 bases, and 11 bases lay in between. The CDR3 runs to 13 residues. The V gene's germline CDR1 is DFQATT and CDR2 SNEGSKA (reference sequence). The CDR3 region has the DNA TGCAGTGCTAGAGAAGGTGGAGGAGCACCCCTCCACTTT. Protein: CSAREGGGAPLHF.

This clonotype was counted at least ten times. The genes are TRBV7-9 and TRBJ2-1, with 14 bases identical to TRBD2. The CDR3 sequence is 18 residues long. From germline, CDR1 is SEHNR and CDR2 FQNEAQ (reference sequence). The V segment lost 6 bases and the J segment 5 bases; nucleotides outside the gene matches: 12. The CDR3 DNA reads as TGTGCCAGCAGTTTTCAAGGGACTAGCGGGGGACTTCACAATGAGCAGTTCTTC. Translation: CASSFQGTSGGLHNEQFF. The variable domain in full, completed from reference TRBV7-9 and TRBJ2-1, reads DTGVSQNPRHKITKRGQNVTFRCDPISEHNRLYWYRQTLGQGPEFLTYFQNEAQLEKSRLLSDRFSAERPKGSFSTLEIQRTEQGDSAMYLCASSFQGTSGGLHNEQFFGPGTRLTVL.

The chain recombines TRBV27 with TRBJ2-3; no reliable D call. CDR3 size: 12 residues. V dropped 7 bases and J dropped 5 bases, with 10 bases sitting between them. CDR1 is MNHEY and CDR2 is SMNVEV in the germline V gene (reference sequence). CDR3 sequence reads: CASKSRGDTQYF. The CDR3 coding sequence is TGTGCCAGCAAATCGCGAGGAGATACGCAGTATTTT.

This clonotype was recorded at least ten times. V and J are TRBV5-1 and TRBJ2-3, with D maybe TRBD1 (5 bases). The germline gives CDR1 SGHRS, CDR2 YFSETQ. The V gene lost 3 bases and the J gene lost 3 bases, with 8 bases spanning the gap. This CDR3 has 13 amino acids. The CDR3 loop reads CASSYRWTDTQYF. For the CDR3, the DNA is TGCGCCAGCAGCTACAGGTGGACAGATACGCAGTATTTT.

This clonotype was seen many times. The chain joins TRBV7-2 to TRBJ1-1; D not resolved. The CDR3 spans 13 residues. Germline-derived CDR1 and CDR2 are SGHTA and FQGNSA. Trimming left V 1 base short and J 5 bases short, with 8 bases between. Written as DNA, the CDR3 is TGTGCCAGCAGCTTAGTGCAGGAAACTGAAGCTTTCTTT. Translating gives CASSLVQETEAFF.

The table lists this clonotype with many counts. The chain carries TRBV20-1 and TRBJ2-1; 7 bases align to TRBD2. CDR1 is DFQATT and CDR2 is SNEGSKA in the germline V gene (reference sequence). This CDR3 has 14 amino acids. Trimming removed 3 bases from V and 4 bases from J; junction bases left unmatched: 6. This chain's CDR3 is CSARRLAGYNEQFF. CDR3 nucleotides: TGCAGTGCTAGGCGACTAGCTGGATACAATGAGCAGTTCTTC.

Details on this clonotype: A read error may produce the germline difference seen at one junction end. The chain employs TRBV19 and TRBJ2-2, with TRBD1 matching 9 bases. The CDR3 length is 15 residues. The germline V gene has CDR1 LNHDA and CDR2 SQIVND (reference sequence). This CDR3 is CASTPGQGITGELLF. CDR3 nucleotides: TGTGCCAGTACACCGGGACAGGGAATCACCGGGGAGCTGCTTTTT. The full variable domain, with the rest looked up from reference TRBV19 and TRBJ2-2, is DGGITQSPKYLFRKEGQNVTLSCEQNLNHDAMYWYRQDPGQGLRLIYYSQIVNDFQKGDIAEGYSVSREKKESFPLTVTSAQKNPTAFYLCASTPGQGITGELLFGEGSRLTVL.

This clonotype occurred many times. This chain connects TRBV7-2 to TRBJ2-3; D might be TRBD1 (6 bases). Trimming removed 5 bases at V and 1 base at J, with 7 bases between. Per germline, CDR1 SGHTA and CDR2 FQGNSA. This CDR3 region has 13 residues. The CDR3 protein is CASSGQRTDTQYF. The CDR3 coding sequence is TGTGCCAGCAGCGGACAGCGCACAGATACGCAGTATTTT.

This clonotype has only a few counts. This chain joins TRBV2 and TRBJ1-1; no definite D call. The germline V and J ends were trimmed by 7 bases and 6 bases, with 15 bases remaining between them. CDR1 and CDR2 from the germline V gene are SNHLY and FYNNEI. This CDR3 is 13 amino acids long. CDR3 region: CASIPEGFSEAFF. CDR3 nucleotides: TGTGCCAGCATCCCTGAGGGATTCTCTGAAGCTTTCTTT.